This TCR beta chain was identified in a study of CD8+ T cells in alopecia areata. Following extraction, RNA underwent reverse transcription to cDNA, which served as the sequencing template. Sequencing was performed with immunoSEQ multiplex PCR; in TCRdb, only in-frame clones are kept and a portion is missing. The sample lists some 130,000 clones; almost 50% were seen once. Germline V gives CDR1 SGHRS, CDR2 YFSETQ. V was shortened by 0 bases and J by 3 bases, with 13 bases between the two germline ends. CDR3 length equals 17 residues. This clone was seen just once. This sequence joins TRBV5-1 and TRBJ1-6, with D possibly matching TRBD1 (5 bases). The sequenced sample was CD8+ T cells sorted from blood, obtained at week 0. The receptor was isolated from a human donor with alopecia areata. The CDR3 loop is CASSLVSRADYNSPLHF. CDR3 DNA: TGCGCCAGCAGCTTGGTTTCCAGGGCGGACTATAATTCACCCCTCCACTTT.